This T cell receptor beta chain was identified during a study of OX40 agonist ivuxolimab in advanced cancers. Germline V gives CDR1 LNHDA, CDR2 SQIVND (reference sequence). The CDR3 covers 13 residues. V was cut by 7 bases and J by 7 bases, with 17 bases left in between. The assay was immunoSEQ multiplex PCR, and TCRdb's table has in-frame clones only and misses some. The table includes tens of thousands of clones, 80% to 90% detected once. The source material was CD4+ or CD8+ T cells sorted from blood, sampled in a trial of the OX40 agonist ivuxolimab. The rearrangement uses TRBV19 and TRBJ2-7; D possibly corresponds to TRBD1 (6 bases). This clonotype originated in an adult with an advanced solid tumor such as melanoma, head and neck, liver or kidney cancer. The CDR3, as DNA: TGTGCCAGTAACTCCGTCAGGGGCGGGGAGCAGTACTTC. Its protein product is CASNSVRGGEQYF. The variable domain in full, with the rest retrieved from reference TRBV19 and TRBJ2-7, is DGGITQSPKYLFRKEGQNVTLSCEQNLNHDAMYWYRQDPGQGLRLIYYSQIVNDFQKGDIAEGYSVSREKKESFPLTVTSAQKNPTAFYLCASNSVRGGEQYFGPGTRLTVT.